The clone carrying this T cell receptor (beta chain) was picked up a small number of times. In the original processing: Reference gene primer amplification in the assay estimated nucleated cell counts. The table came from immunoSEQ multiplex PCR; TCRdb's copy has only in-frame clones and leaves some out. V and J calls and clone size are those listed in that table; D and trimming were worked out from the DNA. The profile shows roughly 100,000 clones, roughly four fifths of them singletons. V lost 7 bases and J lost 2, with 6 bases in between. This CDR3 region has 11 residues. Germline values: CDR1 SGHRS, CDR2 YFSETQ. This entry is derived from a study of blood T cell repertoires in COVID-19. Study as a whole: Sites in the United States, Italy and Spain provided acute and convalescent COVID-19 samples. Nucleic acid was either cDNA or gDNA, and it came from T cells, B-cell-depleted T cells, or PBMCs.

The sequenced sample consisted of peripheral blood. The chain links TRBV5-1 to TRBJ1-2; D is ambiguous. This TCR was sampled from a man in his sixties with acute or convalescent COVID-19. CDR3 coding DNA: TGCGCCAGCGGAGACAACTATGGCTACACCTTC. Protein product: CASGDNYGYTF.